This entry describes one TCR beta chain. The data were obtained in a study of blood T cells in healthy people across ages. Per the germline V gene, CDR1 is SGDLS and CDR2 is YYNGEE. V lost 4 bases, J lost 4 bases, and 17 bases lay in between. This CDR3 has 16 amino acids. Sample-barcoded 5' priming and a J-beta primer mix drove a second PCR of 7 to 11 cycles. Via MiXCR, TCRdb re-called the 5' RACE reads, giving one row per CDR3 protein. The repertoire consists of fewer than 900,000 distinct CDR3 sequences, with around 36% occurring once and the leading ten covering 10% to 15%. The specimen sequenced was blood. The chain employs TRBV9 and TRBJ2-2, with D tentatively TRBD2 (6 bases). The source is a man younger than 35 in good health. CDR3 protein: CASSPRSSVITGELFF. CDR3 DNA: TGTGCCAGCAGCCCCCGCTCTAGCGTAATCACCGGGGAGCTGTTTTTT.